These 26 T cell receptor beta chains originate from one sample sequenced in a study of CD8 T cells in ankylosing spondylitis. MiXCR was run by TCRdb on the 5' RACE reads, yielding one entry per CDR3 protein. The sample has 300,000 to 400,000 distinct CDR3 sequences, approximately 22% seen once; the top ten hold around 13%. The sequencing input was blood, either unsorted or a sorted T cell fraction (not recorded which). Source of these receptors: a male donor with ankylosing spondylitis or in good health (not recorded which).

This clonotype was counted at least ten times. The chain is built from TRBV13 and TRBJ2-7, with TRBD1 matching 7 bases. This CDR3 contains 14 residues. CDR1 PRHDT and CDR2 FYEKMQ come from the germline V gene (reference sequence). The V gene end was trimmed by 0 bases and the J gene end by 6 bases; junction bases not matched to a gene: 5. This chain's CDR3 is CASSLGAGDSEQYF. The CDR3 region has the DNA TGTGCCAGCAGCTTAGGAGCCGGGGACAGCGAGCAGTACTTC. The full variable domain, rest sourced from reference TRBV13 and TRBJ2-7, is AAGVIQSPRHLIKEKRETATLKCYPIPRHDTVYWYQQGPGQDPQFLISFYEKMQSDKGSIPDRFSAQQFSDYHSELNMSSLELGDSALYFCASSLGAGDSEQYFGPGTRLTVT.

This clonotype has only a few counts. This chain links TRBV7-6 with TRBJ1-2; D uncertain. The CDR3 runs 14 residues. Germline V lookup: CDR1 SGHVS, CDR2 FNYEAQ. V lost 4 bases and J 6 bases, leaving 15 bases between the germline ends. The CDR3 nucleotides read TGTGCCAGCAGCTCCCTCTTCGAAGAGCATGGCTACACCTTC. Its protein is CASSSLFEEHGYTF.

The chain uses TRBV3-1 and TRBJ2-3, with a tentative D call TRBD1 (5 bases). This CDR3 comprises 15 residues. Germline V gene data show CDR1 as LGHDT and CDR2 as YNNKEL (reference sequence). Trimming shortened V by 0 bases and J by 5 bases, and 12 bases separated the two germline ends. The CDR3 here is CASSQDQGYRDTQYF. The CDR3 nucleotides read TGTGCCAGCAGCCAAGATCAGGGTTATAGAGATACGCAGTATTTT.

The chain uses TRBV12-3 or TRBV12-4 and TRBJ2-3, with 8 bases fitting TRBD2. This CDR3 is 17 amino acids long. With 5 bases clipped from V and 4 bases from J, the junction kept 14 bases outside the gene matches. Here the CDR3 DNA reads TGTGCCAGCAGTCCCGGATCGGGGGGGCCTTCTCCAGATACGCAGTATTTT. Its protein product is CASSPGSGGPSPDTQYF.

The V gene is TRBV7-9, the J gene TRBJ2-7; D gene unclear. Germline V lookup: CDR1 SEHNR, CDR2 FQNEAQ (reference sequence). Trimming removed 3 bases from V and 0 bases from J, with 6 bases in between. The CDR3 has 13 amino acids. For the CDR3, the DNA is TGTGCCAGCAGCTTCCCGCTCTCCTACGAGCAGTACTTC. It is translated as CASSFPLSYEQYF.

The V call is TRBV7-9, the J call TRBJ2-7, with 8 bases lining up with TRBD1. Germline assignment: CDR1 SEHNR and CDR2 FQNEAQ (reference sequence). V shed 4 bases, J shed 5 bases, and the junction held 10 bases outside the gene matches. The CDR3 has 15 residues. The CDR3 reads CASSSRQGSSHEQYF. The CDR3 nucleotides are TGTGCCAGCAGCTCCCGACAGGGGAGCAGTCACGAGCAGTACTTC. The full variable domain, rest sourced from reference TRBV7-9 and TRBJ2-7, is DTGVSQNPRHKITKRGQNVTFRCDPISEHNRLYWYRQTLGQGPEFLTYFQNEAQLEKSRLLSDRFSAERPKGSFSTLEIQRTEQGDSAMYLCASSSRQGSSHEQYFGPGTRLTVT.

The chain combines TRBV4-1 with TRBJ1-1, with 8 bases matching TRBD1. Trimming cost V 1 base and J 2 bases; bases outside gene matches: 3. Germline V CDR1 and CDR2: MGHRA, YSYEKL. The length of the CDR3 is 15 residues. CDR3 protein: CASSQAGQANTEAFF. The CDR3 nucleotides are TGCGCCAGCAGCCAAGCGGGACAGGCAAACACTGAAGCTTTCTTT.

The J gene is TRBJ2-7, the V gene TRBV2; TRBD1 matches 7 bases. After removal of 6 bases from V and 0 bases from J, the junction contained 8 bases not matched to a gene. The CDR3 is 15 amino acids. Germline values: CDR1 SNHLY, CDR2 FYNNEI. CDR3 region: CASSSPGQHSYEQYF. For the CDR3, the DNA is TGTGCCAGCAGCTCACCGGGACAGCACTCCTACGAGCAGTACTTC.

This clonotype was counted a few times. The chain carries TRBV9 and TRBJ2-3, with D perhaps matching TRBD1 or TRBD2 (5 bases each). The CDR3 consists of 16 residues. CDR1 is SGDLS, CDR2 YYNGEE, per germline. Deletions cut 2 bases from V and 4 bases from J, with 17 bases between. CDR3 region: CASSVEGRTDADTQYF. The CDR3 DNA follows: TGTGCCAGCAGCGTCGAGGGGCGTACCGACGCAGATACGCAGTATTTT.

This clonotype came up a few times. This chain uses TRBV12-3 or TRBV12-4 with TRBJ2-1; a possible D gene is TRBD2 (6 bases). There are 15 residues in the CDR3. Trimming stripped 5 bases from V and 3 bases from J, with 14 bases between. This CDR3 is CASSPGTPDYNEQFF. CDR3 coding DNA: TGTGCCAGCAGTCCCGGGACTCCGGACTACAATGAGCAGTTCTTC.

This sequence joins TRBV12-3 or TRBV12-4 and TRBJ1-1; no definite D call. Trimming left V 6 bases short and J 1 base short, with 15 bases between. The CDR3 covers 15 residues. CDR3 sequence (DNA): TGTGCCAGCAGGGACTCTCTGGGAGGGAACACTGAAGCTTTCTTT. Its protein product is CASRDSLGGNTEAFF.

This clonotype was detected only a few times. The rearrangement uses TRBV29-1 and TRBJ2-5, with 12 bases that match TRBD2. The germline CDR1 and CDR2 sequences are SQVTM and ANQGSEA. This CDR3 region has 17 residues. Trimming cost V 2 bases and J 5 bases; bases outside gene matches: 12. The CDR3 bases are TGCAGCGTTGAATTAACGAGGACTAGCGGGGCGATGGAGACCCAGTACTTC. It translates to CSVELTRTSGAMETQYF.

This chain uses TRBV4-2 with TRBJ2-3; D is undetermined. Trimming cost V 4 bases and J 11 bases, with 19 bases left between them. Germline CDR1 reads LGHNA; CDR2 reads YNFKEQ. This CDR3 contains 14 residues. As DNA, the CDR3 is TGTGCCAGCAGCCTCCCCGGTGGGCCCAAAGGGCAGTATTTT. Amino acid sequence: CASSLPGGPKGQYF.

There are a few counts of this clonotype. The genes are TRBV20-1 and TRBJ2-3; the match to TRBD2 covers 10 bases. Germline values: CDR1 DFQATT, CDR2 SNEGSKA (reference sequence). CDR3 size: 19 residues. V dropped 0 bases and J dropped 4; count of bases not matched to a gene: 16. CDR3 sequence reads: CSARDEGVGAGGPADTQYF. CDR3 nucleotides: TGCAGTGCTAGAGATGAGGGGGTCGGAGCGGGGGGGCCCGCAGATACGCAGTATTTT.

This clonotype was observed a handful of times. The rearrangement uses TRBV7-6 and TRBJ2-1, with 8 positions matching TRBD1. CDR1 is SGHVS, CDR2 FNYEAQ, per germline. The CDR3 is 16 residues long. Trimming cost V 5 bases and J 2 bases; bases outside gene matches: 8. The CDR3 DNA reads TGTGCCAGCAGCCCCGTTGACAGGGGTGCCTACAATGAGCAGTTCTTC. Protein sequence: CASSPVDRGAYNEQFF.

The chain couples TRBV6-1 to TRBJ2-7; D is undetermined. The V end lost 2 bases, the J end lost 1 base, and 9 bases lay between the germline ends. CDR3 length: 14 amino acids. Germline V lookup: CDR1 MNHNS, CDR2 SASEGT. In DNA, the CDR3 is TGTGCCAGCAGTGAATTTGGGGAATCCTACGAGCAGTACTTC. As protein: CASSEFGESYEQYF.

This clonotype was counted only a few times. The chain is built from TRBV29-1 and TRBJ1-1; D perhaps matches TRBD1 (6 bases). The CDR3 is made up of 12 amino acids. The V and J ends lost 6 bases and 4 bases respectively, with 12 bases between them. Germline V gene data show CDR1 as SQVTM and CDR2 as ANQGSEA. In DNA form, the CDR3 reads TGCAGCGTGGAAACAGGGCGCACTGAAGCTTTCTTT. As protein: CSVETGRTEAFF.

The V and J genes are TRBV6-1 and TRBJ2-3; 8 nucleotides match TRBD2. V dropped 7 bases and J dropped 5; count of bases not matched to a gene: 14. CDR1 and CDR2 (germline): MNHNS, SASEGT. The CDR3 loop spans 16 amino acids. The CDR3 loop reads CASMGEVGGAGDTQYF. Written as DNA, the CDR3 is TGTGCCAGCATGGGGGAGGTCGGGGGGGCAGGAGATACGCAGTATTTT.

V and J are TRBV4-1 and TRBJ2-5; weak D call: TRBD1 (6 bases). Trimming shortened V by 0 bases and J by 2 bases, and 13 bases separated the two germline ends. This CDR3 is built from 16 residues. The germline V gene has CDR1 MGHRA and CDR2 YSYEKL. Here the CDR3 reads CASSQDPRDMQETQYF. As DNA, the CDR3 is TGCGCCAGCAGCCAAGACCCCCGGGACATGCAAGAGACCCAGTACTTC.

The rearrangement links TRBV30 to TRBJ2-1, with 8 bases matching TRBD2. The length of the CDR3 is 14 residues. Germline trimming cut 3 bases from V and 3 bases from J; bases unmatched to any gene: 4. Germline V gene data show CDR1 as GTSNPN and CDR2 as SVGIG (reference sequence). CDR3: CAWSTGGLYNEQFF. The CDR3 DNA sequence: TGTGCCTGGAGCACGGGGGGGCTCTACAATGAGCAGTTCTTC.

This clonotype showed up just a few times. V gene TRBV3-1 combines with J gene TRBJ2-3, with 8 bases fitting TRBD1. J gave up 6 bases and V 2 bases, and 13 bases lay outside the gene matches. In germline, CDR1 is LGHDT, CDR2 YNNKEL (reference sequence). There are 17 residues in the CDR3. CDR3 in DNA: TGTGCCAGCAGCCAACGCCCCGGGACAGGCCGTTTGGATACGCAGTATTTT. Protein sequence: CASSQRPGTGRLDTQYF.

This clonotype has more than one count but fewer than ten. The V call is TRBV29-1, the J call TRBJ2-1; maybe TRBD1 (5 bases). This CDR3 comprises 11 residues. In germline, CDR1 is SQVTM, CDR2 ANQGSEA. CDR3 in amino acids: CEGVSYNEQFF. CDR3 in DNA: TGCGAAGGGGTTTCCTACAATGAGCAGTTCTTC.

For the CDR3, the DNA is TGCAGCCCCTCGTATGGCGAGACCCAGTACTTC. Its translation: CSPSYGETQYF. The chain recombines TRBV29-1 with TRBJ2-5; D is uncertain. Germline values: CDR1 SQVTM, CDR2 ANQGSEA. V lost 8 bases and J 5 bases, leaving 12 bases between the germline ends. This CDR3 comprises 11 residues.

The gene calls are TRBV29-1 and TRBJ2-3; TRBD2 matches 11 bases. V shed 6 bases and J 2 bases; nucleotides not matched to a gene: 13. Germline V gene lookup returns CDR1 SQVTM and CDR2 ANQGSEA. This CDR3 has 17 amino acids. The CDR3 DNA reads as TGCAGCGTGCGGACCGGGACTAGCGGTTCTACCACAGATACGCAGTATTTT. Translating it yields CSVRTGTSGSTTDTQYF.

The V and J genes are TRBV5-1 and TRBJ2-3, with 13 bases identical to TRBD2. The CDR3 has 18 residues. J gave up 0 bases and V 0 bases, and 4 bases lay outside the gene matches. Germline CDR1 and CDR2: SGHRS and YFSETQ. CDR3 sequence (DNA): TGCGCCAGCAGCTTGGAAGGACTAGCGGGGGCTAGCACAGATACGCAGTATTTT. Residues: CASSLEGLAGASTDTQYF.

J is TRBJ2-6 and V is TRBV29-1; D might be TRBD1 (5 bases). CDR1 is SQVTM, CDR2 ANQGSEA, per germline. This CDR3 comprises 16 residues. V dropped 1 base and J dropped 0 bases, with 10 bases sitting between them. CDR3 loop: CSVEGQTSSGANVLTF. For the CDR3, the DNA is TGCAGCGTTGAAGGACAGACCAGCTCTGGGGCCAACGTCCTGACTTTC.